This paragraph reports one TCR beta chain. Per the study methods: Amplifying reference gene primers gave estimates of nucleated cell counts. Here immunoSEQ multiplex PCR was the method, and the copy in TCRdb shows in-frame clones only, minus some. D and trimming come from the DNA, and the V and J calls and clone size come from that table. This sample has 200,000 to 250,000 clones, with about 85% found just once. The sample comes from a study of blood T cell repertoires in COVID-19. Across the study: T cells, B-cell-depleted T cells, or PBMCs provided the cDNA or gDNA that served as material.

With 0 bases removed from V and 1 base from J, the gap between germline ends came to 9 bases. The length of the CDR3 is 15 residues. Germline lookup yields CDR1 MNHEY and CDR2 SVGAGI. This TCR came from a man between 65 and 79 years old with acute or convalescent COVID-19. The material sequenced was peripheral blood. This chain links TRBV6-5 with TRBJ1-2, with D perhaps TRBD1 (5 bases). CDR3 DNA sequence: TGTGCCAGCAGTTACTCGACGGGGGGTAACTATGGCTACACCTTC. Translation gives CASSYSTGGNYGYTF.